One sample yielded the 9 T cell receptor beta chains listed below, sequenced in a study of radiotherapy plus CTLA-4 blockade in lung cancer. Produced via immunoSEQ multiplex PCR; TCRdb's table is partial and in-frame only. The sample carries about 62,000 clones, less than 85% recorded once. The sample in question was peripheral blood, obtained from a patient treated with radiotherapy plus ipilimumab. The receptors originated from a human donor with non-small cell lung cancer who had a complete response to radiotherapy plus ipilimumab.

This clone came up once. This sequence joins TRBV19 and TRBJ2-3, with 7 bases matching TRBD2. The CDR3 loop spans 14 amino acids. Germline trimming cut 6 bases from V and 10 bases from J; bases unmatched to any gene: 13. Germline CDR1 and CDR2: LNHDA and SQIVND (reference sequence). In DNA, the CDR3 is TGTGCCAGTAGCACTGGGGGGGGAGCAGTCGCGCAGTATTTT. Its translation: CASSTGGGAVAQYF.

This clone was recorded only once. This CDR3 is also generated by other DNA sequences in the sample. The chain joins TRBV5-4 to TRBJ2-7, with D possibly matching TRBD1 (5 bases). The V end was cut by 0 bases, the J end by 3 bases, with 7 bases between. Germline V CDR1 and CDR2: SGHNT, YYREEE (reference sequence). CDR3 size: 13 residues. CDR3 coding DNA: TGTGCCAGCAGCTTGGGACAGAACTACGAGCAGTACTTC. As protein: CASSLGQNYEQYF.

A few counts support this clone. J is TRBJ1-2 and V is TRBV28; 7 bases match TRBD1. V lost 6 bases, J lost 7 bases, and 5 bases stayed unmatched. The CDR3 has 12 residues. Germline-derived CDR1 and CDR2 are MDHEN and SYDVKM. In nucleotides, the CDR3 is TGTGCCAGCAGCAAGACAGGGCCTGGCTACACCTTC. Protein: CASSKTGPGYTF.

The DNA of the CDR3 is TGCGCCAGCAGCTTTGGACAGGGGGTACTCTCTTCCTCCTACGAGCAGTACTTC. Protein product: CASSFGQGVLSSSYEQYF. V gene TRBV5-1 combines with J gene TRBJ2-7; 10 bases fit TRBD1. Germline CDR1 SGHRS, CDR2 YFSETQ. The junction had 11 bases not matched to a gene; V was cut back by 2 bases and J by 0 bases. CDR3 length equals 18 residues.

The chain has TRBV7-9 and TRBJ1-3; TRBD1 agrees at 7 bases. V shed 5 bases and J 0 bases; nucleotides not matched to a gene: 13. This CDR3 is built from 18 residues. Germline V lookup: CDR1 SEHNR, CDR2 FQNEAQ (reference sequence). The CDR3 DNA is TGTGCCAGCAGCCCCGGGTTGTTCAGGGGGATCTCTGGAAACACCATATATTTT. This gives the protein CASSPGLFRGISGNTIYF.

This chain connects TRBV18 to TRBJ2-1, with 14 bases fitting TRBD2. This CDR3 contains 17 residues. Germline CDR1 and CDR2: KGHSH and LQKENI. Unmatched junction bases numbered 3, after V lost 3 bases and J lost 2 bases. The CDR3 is CASSPGTSGGTYNEQFF. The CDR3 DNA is TGTGCCAGCTCACCCGGGACTAGCGGGGGTACCTACAATGAGCAGTTCTTC.

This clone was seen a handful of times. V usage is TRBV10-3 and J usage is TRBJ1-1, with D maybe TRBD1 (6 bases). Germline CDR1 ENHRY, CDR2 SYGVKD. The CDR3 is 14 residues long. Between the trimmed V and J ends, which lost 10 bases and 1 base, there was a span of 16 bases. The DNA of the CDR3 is TGTGCCAGCAGCCTTCAGGGGCAGAACACTGAAGCTTTCTTT. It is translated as CASSLQGQNTEAFF.

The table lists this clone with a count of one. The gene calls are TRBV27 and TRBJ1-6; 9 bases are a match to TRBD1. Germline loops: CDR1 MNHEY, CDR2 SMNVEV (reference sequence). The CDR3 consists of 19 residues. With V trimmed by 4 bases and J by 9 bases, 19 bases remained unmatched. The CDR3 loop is CASSSLPGQGTPMGSPLHF. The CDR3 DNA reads TGTGCCAGCAGTTCCCTCCCGGGACAGGGCACGCCTATGGGTTCACCCCTCCACTTT.

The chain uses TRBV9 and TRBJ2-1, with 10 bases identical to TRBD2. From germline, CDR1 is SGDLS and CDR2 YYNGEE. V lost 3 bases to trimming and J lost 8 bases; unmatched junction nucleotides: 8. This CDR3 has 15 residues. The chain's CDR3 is CASSASGSGWDEQFF. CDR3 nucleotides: TGTGCCAGCAGCGCTAGCGGGAGCGGTTGGGATGAGCAGTTCTTC.